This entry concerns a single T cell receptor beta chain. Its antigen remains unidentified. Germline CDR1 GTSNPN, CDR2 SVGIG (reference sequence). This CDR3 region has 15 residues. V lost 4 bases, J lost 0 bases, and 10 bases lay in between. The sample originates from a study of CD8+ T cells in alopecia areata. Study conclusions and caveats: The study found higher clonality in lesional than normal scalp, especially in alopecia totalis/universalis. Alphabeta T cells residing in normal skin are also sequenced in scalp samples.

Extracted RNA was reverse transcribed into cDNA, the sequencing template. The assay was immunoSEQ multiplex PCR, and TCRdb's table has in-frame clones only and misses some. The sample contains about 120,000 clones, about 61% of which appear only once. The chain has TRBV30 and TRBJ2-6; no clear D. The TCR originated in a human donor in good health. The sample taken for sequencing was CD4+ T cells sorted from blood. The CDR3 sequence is CAWKPLSSGANVLTF. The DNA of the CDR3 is TGTGCCTGGAAGCCCCTCTCCTCTGGGGCCAACGTCCTGACTTTC.